This TCR beta chain was obtained from a study of regulatory T cells in long-lasting Graves disease. This clonotype was detected many times. CDR3 regions were amplified by Arm-PCR using iRepertoire HTBI primers to build TCR beta libraries. One entry per CDR3 protein, called by TCRdb with MiXCR from the multiplex PCR reads. The data contain around 400,000 distinct CDR3 sequences, around a sixth of them singletons. Germline V gene sequence: CDR1 SGHNT, CDR2 YYREEE (reference sequence). V shed 8 bases and J 0 bases; nucleotides not matched to a gene: 15. The CDR3 covers 17 residues. Regarding time point: newly diagnosed GD, antithyroid drugs for less than 3 months. PBMC-derived RNA was used for the TCR library.

The chain couples TRBV5-4 to TRBJ2-3; 7 bases align to TRBD1. Sequencing was performed on peripheral blood mononuclear cells (PBMCs), taken at new diagnosis, from a patient treated with antithyroid drugs. The receptor was derived from a female donor with Graves disease. The CDR3 bases are TGTGCCAGTCAACCTACCGCCGGGACAGCCAGCACAGATACGCAGTATTTT. Residues: CASQPTAGTASTDTQYF.